These 3 T cell receptor beta chains were all obtained from the same sample, sequenced in a study of T-cell reconstitution after alpha-beta-depleted transplantation in children. Using unique molecular identifiers, the investigators prepared the TCRbeta library. One entry per CDR3 protein, called by TCRdb with MiXCR from the PCR reads. The sample lists 350,000 to 450,000 distinct CDR3 sequences; less than 15% were seen once. The sample was PBMCs, taken from the stem cell graft. The receptors derive from a human donor who donated a stem cell graft to a child with Fanconi anemia.

This chain joins TRBV11-2 and TRBJ1-5, with D hard to call. From germline, CDR1 is SGHAT and CDR2 FQNNGV. The CDR3 sequence is 13 residues long. The V end was cut by 2 bases, the J end by 5 bases, with 7 bases between. In nucleotides, the CDR3 is TGTGCCAGCAGCTTATTTTCAGATCAGCCCCAGCATTTT. Translation gives CASSLFSDQPQHF.

Only one count was recorded for this clonotype. This chain links TRBV5-4 with TRBJ2-5; 12 bases match TRBD2. The length of the CDR3 is 16 residues. Per germline, CDR1 SGHNT and CDR2 YYREEE (reference sequence). With V trimmed by 2 bases and J by 5 bases, 7 bases remained unmatched. The CDR3 region is CASSFGLAGPGETQYF. In DNA, the CDR3 is TGTGCCAGCAGCTTCGGACTAGCGGGGCCCGGGGAGACCCAGTACTTC.

This clonotype was seen more than once but under ten times. The chain employs TRBV24-1 and TRBJ2-3; the D gene is possibly TRBD1 (5 bases). V dropped 10 bases and J dropped 0 bases, with 10 bases sitting between them. This CDR3 has 13 residues. Germline V gives CDR1 KGHDR, CDR2 SFDVKD. The CDR3 bases are TGTGCCACAGGGGTTGGAAGCACAGATACGCAGTATTTT. It translates to CATGVGSTDTQYF.